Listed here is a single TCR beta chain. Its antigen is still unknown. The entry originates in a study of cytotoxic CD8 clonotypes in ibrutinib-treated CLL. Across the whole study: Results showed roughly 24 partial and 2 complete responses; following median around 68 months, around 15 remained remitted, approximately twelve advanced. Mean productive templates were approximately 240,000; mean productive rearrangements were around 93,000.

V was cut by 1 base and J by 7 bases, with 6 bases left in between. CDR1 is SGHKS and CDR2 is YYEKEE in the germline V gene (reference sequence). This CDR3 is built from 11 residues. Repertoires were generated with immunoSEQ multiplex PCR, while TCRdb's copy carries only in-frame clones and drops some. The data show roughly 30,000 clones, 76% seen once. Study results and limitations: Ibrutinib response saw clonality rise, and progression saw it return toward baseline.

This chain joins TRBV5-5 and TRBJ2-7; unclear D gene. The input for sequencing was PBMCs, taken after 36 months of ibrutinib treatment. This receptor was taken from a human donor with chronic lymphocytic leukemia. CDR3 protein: CASSLYGEQYF. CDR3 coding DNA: TGTGCCAGCAGCTTGTATGGGGAGCAGTACTTC.